Given below is one TCR beta chain in context. Its antigen is not known. One entry per CDR3 protein results from TCRdb running MiXCR on the reads. The repertoire includes some 100,000 distinct CDR3 sequences, 25% to 35% of them detected once, and around 80% sits in the top ten. This record comes from a study of T cell repertoires in cytomegalovirus infection. Across the study: CMV epitopes that were recently identified and HLA-C-restricted were used alongside well-studied HLA-B-restricted ones. An indication of both CMV infection and matching HLA type came from public TCR beta signatures. Broader study findings: Based on cumulative public TCR beta family frequency, carriers of CMV plus the relevant HLA were identified. In two of eight donors, the top clonotype was HLA-C-restricted CMV-specific.

The CDR3 spans 15 residues. Germline V gene data show CDR1 as MGHRA and CDR2 as YSYEKL. V lost 1 base to trimming and J lost 4 bases, with 13 bases between them. The TCR originated in a human donor in good health (CMV status not recorded). Some clones in this sample may be carry-over from other donors' samples. This chain uses TRBV4-1 with TRBJ2-5; maybe TRBD2 (5 bases). The starting material was CD8+ T cells from cultured PBMCs, obtained from culture after CMV antigen stimulation. The CDR3 reads CASSQAPFEGETQYF. Written as DNA, the CDR3 is TGCGCCAGCAGCCAAGCGCCGTTTGAGGGAGAGACCCAGTACTTC.